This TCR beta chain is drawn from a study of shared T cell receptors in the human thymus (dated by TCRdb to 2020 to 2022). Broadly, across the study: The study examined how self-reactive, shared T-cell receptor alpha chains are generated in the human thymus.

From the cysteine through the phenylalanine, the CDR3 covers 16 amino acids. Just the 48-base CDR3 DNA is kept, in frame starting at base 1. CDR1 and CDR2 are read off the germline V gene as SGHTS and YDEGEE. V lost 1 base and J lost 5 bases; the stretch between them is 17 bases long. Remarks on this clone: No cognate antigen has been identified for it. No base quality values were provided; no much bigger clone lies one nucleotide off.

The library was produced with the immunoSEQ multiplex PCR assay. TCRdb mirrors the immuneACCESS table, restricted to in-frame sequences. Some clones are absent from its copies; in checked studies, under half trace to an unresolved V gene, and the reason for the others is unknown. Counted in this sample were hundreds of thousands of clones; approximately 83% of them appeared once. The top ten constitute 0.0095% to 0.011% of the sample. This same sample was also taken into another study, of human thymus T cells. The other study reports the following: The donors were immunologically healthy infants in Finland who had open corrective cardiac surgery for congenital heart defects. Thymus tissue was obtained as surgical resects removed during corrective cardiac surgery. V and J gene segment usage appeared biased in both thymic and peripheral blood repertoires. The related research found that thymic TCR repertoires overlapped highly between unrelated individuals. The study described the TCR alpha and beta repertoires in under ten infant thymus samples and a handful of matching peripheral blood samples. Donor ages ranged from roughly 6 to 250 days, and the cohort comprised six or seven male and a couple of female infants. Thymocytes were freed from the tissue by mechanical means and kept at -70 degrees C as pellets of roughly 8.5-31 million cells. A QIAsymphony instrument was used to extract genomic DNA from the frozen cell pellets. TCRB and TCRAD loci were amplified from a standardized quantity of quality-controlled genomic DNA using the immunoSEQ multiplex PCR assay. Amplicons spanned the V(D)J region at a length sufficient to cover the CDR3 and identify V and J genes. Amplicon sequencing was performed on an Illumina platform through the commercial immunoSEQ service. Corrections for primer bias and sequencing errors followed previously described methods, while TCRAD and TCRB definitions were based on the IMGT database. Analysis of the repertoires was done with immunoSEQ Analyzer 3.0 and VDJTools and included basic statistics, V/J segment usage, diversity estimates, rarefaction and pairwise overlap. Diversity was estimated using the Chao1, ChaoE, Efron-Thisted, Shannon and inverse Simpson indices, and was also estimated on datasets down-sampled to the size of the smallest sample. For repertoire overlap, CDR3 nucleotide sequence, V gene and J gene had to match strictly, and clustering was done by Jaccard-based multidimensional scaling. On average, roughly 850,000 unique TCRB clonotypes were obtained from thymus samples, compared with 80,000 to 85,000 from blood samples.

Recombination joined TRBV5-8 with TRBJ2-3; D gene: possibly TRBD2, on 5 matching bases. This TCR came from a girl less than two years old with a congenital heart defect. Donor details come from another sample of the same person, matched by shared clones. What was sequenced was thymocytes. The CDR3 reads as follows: CASSLIGLLWGDTQYF. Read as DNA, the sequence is TGTGCCAGCAGCTTGATAGGACTCCTTTGGGGAGATACGCAGTATTTT.